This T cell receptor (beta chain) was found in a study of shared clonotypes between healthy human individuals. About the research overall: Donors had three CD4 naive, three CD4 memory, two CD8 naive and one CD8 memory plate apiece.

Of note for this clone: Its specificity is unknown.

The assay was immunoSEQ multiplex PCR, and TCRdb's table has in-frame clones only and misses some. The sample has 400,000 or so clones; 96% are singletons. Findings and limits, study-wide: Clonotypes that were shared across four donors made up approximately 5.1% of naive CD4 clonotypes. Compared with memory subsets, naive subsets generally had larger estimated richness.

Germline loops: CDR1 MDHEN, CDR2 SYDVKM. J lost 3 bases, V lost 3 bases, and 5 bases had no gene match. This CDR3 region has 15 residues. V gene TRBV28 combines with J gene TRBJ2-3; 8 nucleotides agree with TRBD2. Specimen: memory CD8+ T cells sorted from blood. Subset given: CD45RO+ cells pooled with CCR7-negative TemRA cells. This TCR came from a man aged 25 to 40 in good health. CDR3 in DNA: TGTGCCAGCAGTTTTTGGTCGGGAGGGACAGATACGCAGTATTTT. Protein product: CASSFWSGGTDTQYF.